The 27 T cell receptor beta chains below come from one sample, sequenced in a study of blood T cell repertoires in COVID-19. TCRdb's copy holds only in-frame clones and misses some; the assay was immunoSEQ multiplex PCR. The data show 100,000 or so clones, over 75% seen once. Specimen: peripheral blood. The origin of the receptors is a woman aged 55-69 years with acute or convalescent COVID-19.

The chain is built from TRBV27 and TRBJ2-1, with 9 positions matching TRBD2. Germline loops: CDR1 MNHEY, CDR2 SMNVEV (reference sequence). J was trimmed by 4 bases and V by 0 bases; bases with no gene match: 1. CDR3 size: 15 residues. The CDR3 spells CASSLSTSGYNEQFF. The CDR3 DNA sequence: TGTGCCAGCAGTTTATCGACTAGCGGTTACAATGAGCAGTTCTTC.

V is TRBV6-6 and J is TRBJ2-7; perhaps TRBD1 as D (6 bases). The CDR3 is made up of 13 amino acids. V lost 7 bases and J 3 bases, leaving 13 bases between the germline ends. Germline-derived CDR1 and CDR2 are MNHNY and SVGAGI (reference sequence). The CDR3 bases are TGTGCCAGCACGCCATCACAGGGCTACGAGCAGTACTTC. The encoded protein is CASTPSQGYEQYF.

As DNA, the CDR3 is TGCGCCAGCAGACCTACGGGGGGTGGTGGCTACACCTTC. Amino acid sequence: CASRPTGGGGYTF. The chain links TRBV4-1 to TRBJ1-2; maybe TRBD1 (5 bases). The CDR3 totals 13 residues. Germline lookup yields CDR1 MGHRA and CDR2 YSYEKL. V lost 6 bases and J lost 7, with 15 bases in between.

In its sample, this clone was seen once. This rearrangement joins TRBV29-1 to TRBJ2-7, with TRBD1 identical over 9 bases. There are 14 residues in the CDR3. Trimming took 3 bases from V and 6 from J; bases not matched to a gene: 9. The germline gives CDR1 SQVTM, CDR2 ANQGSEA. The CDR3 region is CSVDFRGDRAEQYF. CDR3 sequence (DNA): TGCAGCGTTGATTTCAGAGGGGACAGGGCCGAGCAGTACTTC.

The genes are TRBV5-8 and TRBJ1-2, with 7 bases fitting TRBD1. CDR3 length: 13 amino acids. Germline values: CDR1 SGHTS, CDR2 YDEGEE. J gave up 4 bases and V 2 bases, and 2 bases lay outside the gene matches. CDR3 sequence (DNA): TGTGCCAGCAGCTTCGGACAGGTCTATGGCTACACCTTC. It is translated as CASSFGQVYGYTF. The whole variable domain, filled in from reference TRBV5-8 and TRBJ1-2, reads EAGVTQSPTHLIKTRGQQATLRCSPISGHTSVYWYQQALGLGLQFLLWYDEGEERNRGNFPPRFSGRQFPNYSSELNVNALELEDSALYLCASSFGQVYGYTFGSGTRLTVV.

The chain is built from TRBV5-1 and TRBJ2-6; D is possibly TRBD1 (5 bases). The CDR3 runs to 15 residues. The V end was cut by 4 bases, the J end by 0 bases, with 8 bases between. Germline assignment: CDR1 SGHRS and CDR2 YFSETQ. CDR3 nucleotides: TGCGCCAGCAGCGTCAGGGACTCTGGGGCCAACGTCCTGACTTTC. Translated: CASSVRDSGANVLTF.

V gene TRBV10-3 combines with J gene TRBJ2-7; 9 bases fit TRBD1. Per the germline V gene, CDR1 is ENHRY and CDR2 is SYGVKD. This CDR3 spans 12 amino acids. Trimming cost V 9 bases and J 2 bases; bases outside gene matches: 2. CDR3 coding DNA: TGTGCCATACGGACAGGGGCCTACGAGCAGTACTTC. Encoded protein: CAIRTGAYEQYF.

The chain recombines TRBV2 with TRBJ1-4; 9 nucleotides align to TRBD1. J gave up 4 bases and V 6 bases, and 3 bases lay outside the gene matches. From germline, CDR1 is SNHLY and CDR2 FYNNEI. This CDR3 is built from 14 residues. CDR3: CASRTDRGNEKLFF. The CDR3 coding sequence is TGTGCCAGCAGGACGGACAGGGGTAATGAAAAACTGTTTTTT.

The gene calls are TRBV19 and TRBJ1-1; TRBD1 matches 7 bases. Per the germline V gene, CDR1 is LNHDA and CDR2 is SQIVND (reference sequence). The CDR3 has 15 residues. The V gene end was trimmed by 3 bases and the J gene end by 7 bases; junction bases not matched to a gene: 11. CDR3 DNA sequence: TGTGCCAGTAGTATCGGAACAGGGGTAAAAAATGAAGCTTTCTTT. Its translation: CASSIGTGVKNEAFF.

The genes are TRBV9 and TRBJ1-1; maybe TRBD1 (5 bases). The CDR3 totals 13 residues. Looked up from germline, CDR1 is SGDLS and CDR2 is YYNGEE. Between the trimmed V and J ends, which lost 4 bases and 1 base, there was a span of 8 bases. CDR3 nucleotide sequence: TGTGCCAGCAGCTTCGGACAGAACACTGAAGCTTTCTTT. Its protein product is CASSFGQNTEAFF.

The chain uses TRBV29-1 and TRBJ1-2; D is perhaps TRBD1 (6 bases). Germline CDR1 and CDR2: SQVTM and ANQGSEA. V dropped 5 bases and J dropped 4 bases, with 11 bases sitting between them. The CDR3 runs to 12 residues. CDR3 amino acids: CSVFDRRYGYTF. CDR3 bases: TGCAGCGTTTTCGACAGGCGCTATGGCTACACCTTC.

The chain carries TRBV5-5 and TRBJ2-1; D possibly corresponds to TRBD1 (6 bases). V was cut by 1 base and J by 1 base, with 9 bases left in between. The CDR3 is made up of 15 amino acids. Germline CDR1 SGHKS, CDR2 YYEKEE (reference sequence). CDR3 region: CASSLSGESYNEQFF. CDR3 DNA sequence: TGTGCCAGCAGCTTGTCAGGGGAATCCTACAATGAGCAGTTCTTC. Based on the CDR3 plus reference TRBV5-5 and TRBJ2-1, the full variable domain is DAGVTQSPTHLIKTRGQQVTLRCSPISGHKSVSWYQQVLGQGPQFIFQYYEKEERGRGNFPDRFSARQFPNYSSELNVNALLLGDSALYLCASSLSGESYNEQFFGPGTRLTVL.

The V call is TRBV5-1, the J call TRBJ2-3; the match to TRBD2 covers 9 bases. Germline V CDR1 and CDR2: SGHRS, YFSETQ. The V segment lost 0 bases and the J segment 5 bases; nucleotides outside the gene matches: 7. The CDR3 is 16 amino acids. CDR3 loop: CASSLGGSGRGDTQYF. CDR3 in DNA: TGCGCCAGCAGCTTGGGGGGTAGCGGGAGAGGAGATACGCAGTATTTT.

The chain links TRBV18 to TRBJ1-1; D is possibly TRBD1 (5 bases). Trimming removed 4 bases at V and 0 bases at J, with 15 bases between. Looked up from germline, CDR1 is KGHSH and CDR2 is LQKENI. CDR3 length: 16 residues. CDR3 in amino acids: CASSQSKGSMNTEAFF. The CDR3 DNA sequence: TGTGCCAGCTCACAAAGTAAGGGGTCGATGAACACTGAAGCTTTCTTT.

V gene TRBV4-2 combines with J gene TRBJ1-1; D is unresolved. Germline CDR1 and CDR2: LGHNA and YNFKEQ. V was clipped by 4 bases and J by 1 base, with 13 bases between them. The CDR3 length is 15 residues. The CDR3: CASSPPSNRNTEAFF. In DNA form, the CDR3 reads TGTGCCAGCAGCCCGCCCAGTAATCGGAACACTGAAGCTTTCTTT.

The CDR3 protein is CASSQVGTSGEGQFF. CDR3 coding DNA: TGTGCCAGCAGCCAGGTCGGGACTAGCGGGGAAGGGCAGTTCTTC. The chain joins TRBV3-1 (or the pseudogene TRBV3-2) to TRBJ2-1, with 13 bases matching TRBD2. V lost 3 bases and J lost 12; bases outside the gene matches: 8. Per the germline V gene, CDR1 is LGHDT and CDR2 is YNNKEL (reference sequence). The CDR3 covers 15 residues.

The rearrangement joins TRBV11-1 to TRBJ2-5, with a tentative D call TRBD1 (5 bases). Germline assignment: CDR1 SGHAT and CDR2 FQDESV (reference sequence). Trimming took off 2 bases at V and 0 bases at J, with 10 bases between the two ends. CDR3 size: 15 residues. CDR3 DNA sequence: TGTGCCAGCAGCTTAAACAGGATGTACCAAGAGACCCAGTACTTC. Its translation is CASSLNRMYQETQYF. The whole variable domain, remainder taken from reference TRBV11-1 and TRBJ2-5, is EAEVAQSPRYKITEKSQAVAFWCDPISGHATLYWYRQILGQGPELLVQFQDESVVDDSQLPKDRFSAERLKGVDSTLKIQPAELGDSAMYLCASSLNRMYQETQYFGPGTRLLVL.

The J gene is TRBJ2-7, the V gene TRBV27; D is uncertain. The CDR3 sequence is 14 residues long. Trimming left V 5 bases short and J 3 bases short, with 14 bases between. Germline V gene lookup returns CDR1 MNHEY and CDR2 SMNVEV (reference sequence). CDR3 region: CASSPSTYRYEQYF. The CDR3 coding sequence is TGTGCCAGCAGTCCGTCGACTTACCGCTACGAGCAGTACTTC.

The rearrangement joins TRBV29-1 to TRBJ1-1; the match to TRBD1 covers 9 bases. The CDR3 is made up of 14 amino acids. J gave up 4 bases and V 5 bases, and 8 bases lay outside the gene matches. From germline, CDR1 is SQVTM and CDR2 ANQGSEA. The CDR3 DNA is TGCAGCGTTCTAACAGGGGGCTGGGCCACTGAAGCTTTCTTT. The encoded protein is CSVLTGGWATEAFF.

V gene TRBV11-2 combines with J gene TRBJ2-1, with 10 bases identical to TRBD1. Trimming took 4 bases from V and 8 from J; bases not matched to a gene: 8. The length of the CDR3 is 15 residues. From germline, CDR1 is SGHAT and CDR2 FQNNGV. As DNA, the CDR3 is TGTGCCAGCAGCTCGCTGGGACAGGGGTTGGATGAGCAGTTCTTC. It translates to CASSSLGQGLDEQFF.

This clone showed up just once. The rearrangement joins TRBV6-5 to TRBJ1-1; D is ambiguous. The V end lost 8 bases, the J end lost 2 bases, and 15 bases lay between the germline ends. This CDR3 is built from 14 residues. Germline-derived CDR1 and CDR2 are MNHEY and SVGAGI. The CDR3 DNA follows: TGTGCCAGCGGGCGGGAGACACAAAACACTGAAGCTTTCTTT. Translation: CASGRETQNTEAFF.

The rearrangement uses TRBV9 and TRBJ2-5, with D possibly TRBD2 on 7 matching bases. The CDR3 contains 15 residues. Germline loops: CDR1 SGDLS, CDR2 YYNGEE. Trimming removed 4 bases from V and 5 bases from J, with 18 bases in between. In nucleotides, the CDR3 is TGTGCCAGCAGCCCCCGTAGGGGAGGGGGGGAGACCCAGTACTTC. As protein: CASSPRRGGGETQYF.

CDR3 bases: TGTGCCAGCAGTGAGATACGGGGCTACACCTTC. Amino acids: CASSEIRGYTF. This sequence joins TRBV6-1 and TRBJ1-2; D unclear. CDR1 and CDR2 (germline): MNHNS, SASEGT. This CDR3 contains 11 residues. V was cut by 3 bases and J by 8 bases, with 7 bases left in between.

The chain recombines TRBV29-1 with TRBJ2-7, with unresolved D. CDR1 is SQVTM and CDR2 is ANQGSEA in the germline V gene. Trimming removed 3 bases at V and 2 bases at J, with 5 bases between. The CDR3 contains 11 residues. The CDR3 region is CSVDNTYEQYF. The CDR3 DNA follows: TGCAGCGTTGACAACACCTACGAGCAGTACTTC.

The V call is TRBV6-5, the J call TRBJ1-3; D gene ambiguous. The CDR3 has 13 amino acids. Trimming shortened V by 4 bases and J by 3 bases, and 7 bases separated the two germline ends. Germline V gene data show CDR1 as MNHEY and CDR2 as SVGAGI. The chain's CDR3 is CASSSAGGNTIYF. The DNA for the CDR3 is TGTGCCAGCAGTTCGGCAGGTGGAAACACCATATATTTT.

The CDR3 sequence: CASSLGLSQETQYF. The CDR3, as DNA: TGCGCCAGCAGCTTGGGTCTTTCCCAAGAGACCCAGTACTTC. This chain connects TRBV5-1 to TRBJ2-5, with D hard to call. CDR3 length: 14 amino acids. Germline-derived CDR1 and CDR2 are SGHRS and YFSETQ. V lost 0 bases and J 1 base, leaving 7 bases between the germline ends.

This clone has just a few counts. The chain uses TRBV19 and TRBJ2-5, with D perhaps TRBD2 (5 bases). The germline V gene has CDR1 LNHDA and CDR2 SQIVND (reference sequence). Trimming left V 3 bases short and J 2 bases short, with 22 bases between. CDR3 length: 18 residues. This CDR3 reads CASSMRTALELGQETQYF. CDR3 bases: TGTGCCAGTAGTATGCGGACTGCTCTTGAACTGGGTCAAGAGACCCAGTACTTC.